This T cell receptor (beta chain) is drawn from a study of regulatory T cells in long-lasting Graves disease (dated by TCRdb to the early 2020s). In terms of the full investigation: Patients with newly diagnosed Graves' disease had been on antithyroid drugs for under 3 months. Patients with persistent Graves' disease were compared with patients with newly diagnosed Graves' disease using TCR sequencing and RNA sequencing of peripheral blood. The study took place in China and was registered as a clinical trial. A total of 35 or so samples underwent TCR sequencing: some 13 from persistent and roughly 20 from newly diagnosed Graves' disease patients.

This clonotype was observed many times. This receptor's antigen is unknown. Per-base qualities were not stored, and no clone one base away is much larger. The germline V gene supplies CDR1 MDHEN and CDR2 SYDVKM. The CDR3 covers 12 residues, taking in both the cysteine and the phenylalanine. CDR3 DNA only is kept here, 36 bases in frame from base 1. Overall study results and their limits: Only the TCR beta chain was sequenced and analyzed. Persistent patients shared more public clonotypes among themselves (around 2,700) than newly diagnosed patients did (more than 850). Peripheral blood alone was examined, since thyroid tissue, which constituted the primary lesion, could not be accessed. Compared with newly diagnosed patients, persistent Graves' disease patients had lower TCR Shannon entropy and fewer highly expanded clones, which suggests clonal expansion. As a limitation, the authors acknowledged that the small sample size may reduce accuracy. TRBV28, TRBJ1-2 and TRBJ2-5 were preferentially used in persistent disease, while TRBV20-1 and TRBJ2-1 were favored in newly diagnosed disease.

What the time point label conveys for this sample: newly diagnosed GD, antithyroid drugs for less than 3 months. For both TCR sequencing and RNA sequencing, RNA was extracted from PBMCs using TRIzol. The diagnosis of Graves' disease followed American Thyroid Association guidelines. The patients came from an endocrinology department in Xi'an, China. Each patient gave 7 to 9.5 milliliters of peripheral blood, collected in an EDTA anticoagulant tube. Ficoll Paque Plus density gradient separation was used to isolate PBMCs, and no further T cell sorting was performed. RNA quality was checked with an Agilent 2100 Bioanalyzer and agarose gel, and concentration with a NanoDrop 2000. Receptor amplification or capture employed multiplex PCR. The sequencer was an Illumina HiSeq 4000. To build TCR beta libraries, CDR3 regions were amplified by Arm-PCR using iRepertoire HTBI primers. Before sequencing, the PCR products underwent gel purification. The published analysis was carried out like this. Across samples, 60 to 70 TRBV and 13 to 15 TRBJ segments were identified and used for gene usage analysis of CDR3 amino acid clonotypes. COPE and FqMerger were used to merge the filtered high-quality paired reads into contigs. BLAST was used to align contigs to the IMGT TRBV, TRBD and TRBJ reference genes, and CDR3 was defined following IMGT. Highly expanded clones were defined as clonotypes with a frequency above 0.1%. Shannon entropy served as the measure of repertoire diversity, while the Gini coefficient captured V-J evenness. Clonotypes shared by more than one individual were considered public. Through fastp at Q25 and MiXCR, TCRdb rebuilt clones from the public reads, retaining in-frame beta chains. Identical CDR3 proteins give one entry, which carries the most common genes and DNA. These V and J calls rely on TCRdb rather than the paper's analysis. In all, the sample holds about 220,000 distinct CDR3 sequences, and approximately 18% of those were seen once. Roughly 10% of the sample is taken by the ten largest.

This sample was also put to use in a study of T cells in Graves' hyperthyroidism and ophthalmopathy. Taken from the second paper: Stable Graves' hyperthyroidism was defined as no progression to ophthalmopathy during 18 months of follow-up. The hyperthyroidism patients were between 18 and 65 years old and newly diagnosed, with a disease duration of less than 2 months. Any patient with an uncontrolled infection, another autoimmune disease, pregnancy or lactation was excluded. Diagnoses were established on the basis of clinical symptoms, serum thyroxine and TRAb, thyroid ultrasound, and orbital computed tomography. The first round of RT-PCR for the TCR CDR3 was performed with the HTBI primer set and the Qiagen OneStep RT-PCR kit. Most expanded thyroid clonotypes (frequency above 0.001) were also detected in blood, suggesting blood repertoires may reflect thyroid immune responses. In cross-validation, a model built on a 13 V-J signature told ophthalmopathy apart from stable hyperthyroidism with approximately 90% sensitivity and about 81% specificity, and in testing the same model reached 80%/75%. In validation, the model predicted progression to ophthalmopathy a median of about 6 months before onset, with roughly 70% sensitivity and 72.22% specificity. TCR V-J signatures able to tell the groups apart were searched for in a discovery cohort of 95 or so patients, of whom over 40 had Graves' ophthalmopathy and about 60 had stable Graves' hyperthyroidism. Whether ophthalmopathy could be predicted prospectively was tested in an independent validation cohort made up of 18 to 20 hyperthyroidism patients plus 17 patients who later progressed to ophthalmopathy. For training and testing, the 100 or so patients in the discovery cohort were randomly divided in a 7:3 ratio. In addition, the study compared T-cell repertoires in thyroid tissue and in blood from a handful of Graves' hyperthyroidism patients. After sampling, hyperthyroidism patients received methimazole starting at 30 mg daily, and ophthalmopathy patients received high-dose intravenous methylprednisolone. A second multiplex PCR round built the libraries, followed by size selection and purification. The libraries were sequenced on an Illumina HiSeq2000 using paired-end 100 bp reads. SOAPnuke was used to process the raw data, with reads discarded if the reads contained adapters or uncalled bases, had a mean Phred below 15, or lacked an exact constant-primer or identifier match. High-quality paired reads were merged using COPE v1.2.5, and each unique nucleotide sequence was defined as a clonotype. MiTCR v1.1 was used to align the clonotypes against IMGT TRBV, TRBD and TRBJ reference segments. Only V-J combinations with frequency above 0.0001, covering 99% to 99.2% of repertoires, were analysed. A TCS score was defined as the ratio between F50 (clonal expansion) and ExV (chaos), using BLOSUM62-based TCRdist between CDR3 peptides within each V-J. Welch's t-statistics and random forest reduced roughly 500 V-J features to some 14, which were used in a naive Bayes classifier (R e1071). Sample size was not statistically predetermined, and blinding of investigators to group allocation was not performed. According to the paper, TCR Vbeta CDR3 sequencing was carried out on roughly 130 peripheral blood samples, which came from 40 to 45 ophthalmopathy, about 75 hyperthyroidism and roughly 17 progressor patients.

In this chain, TRBV28 is recombined with TRBJ2-3; no D gene is confidently identified. The DNA end is a closer match to TRBJ2-7, so the J assignment may be wrong. This sequence was found in a woman under 40 with Graves disease. Donor details come from another sample of the same person, matched by shared clones. The specimen comprised peripheral blood mononuclear cells (PBMCs), sampled at new diagnosis, from a patient treated with antithyroid drugs. DNA sequence: TGTGCCAGCACCCCAAACACCTACGAGCAGTACTTC. Its protein product is CASTPNTYEQYF.